A selection of T cell receptor beta chains follows, all from one sample in a study of blood T cell repertoires in COVID-19. Profiled with immunoSEQ multiplex PCR; TCRdb holds only in-frame clones, not every one. The sample yields around 220,000 clones, roughly nine tenths seen once. The material sequenced was peripheral blood. The receptors originated from a woman aged 50 to 60 with acute or convalescent COVID-19. Both conserved end residues are part of each CDR3. The D gene is left open where the match is weak. The size of a clone is reported for some rows only, either as once, few or many, or as a class for expanded clones.

>NA|TRBJ2-3|NA|TRBV7-6
TGTGCCAGCAGCTCACGGGCGGGCCCCACAGATACGCAGTATTTT
CASSSRAGPTDTQYF
>NA|TRBJ1-1|NA|TRBV19
TGTGCCAGTAGTACTAACACAGGGCACATGAACACTGAAGCTTTCTTT
CASSTNTGHMNTEAFF
>NA|TRBJ2-7|NA|TRBV20-1
TGCAGTGCTACGCCCTACGACGAGCAGTACTTC
CSATPYDEQYF
>NA|TRBJ1-2|TRBD1|TRBV2
TGTGCCAGCAGTCAAACTCAACAGGGGAGCTATGGCTACACCTTC
CASSQTQQGSYGYTF
>NA|TRBJ1-3|NA|TRBV27
TGTGCCAGCTGGCCAGGGGCTGGAAACACCATATATTTT
CASWPGAGNTIYF
>few|TRBJ1-6|NA|TRBV3-1/TRBV3-2
TGTGCCAGCAGCCTCGGGGGTCGAAATTCACCCCTCCACTTT
CASSLGGRNSPLHF
>NA|TRBJ1-1|TRBD1|TRBV7-9
TGTGCCACCTTGGACAGGGCGAACACTGAAGCTTTCTTT
CATLDRANTEAFF
>NA|TRBJ1-2|TRBD1|TRBV4-3
TGCGCCAGCAGGGCACAGGGGAACTATGGCTACACCTTC
CASRAQGNYGYTF
>NA|TRBJ2-3|TRBD1|TRBV18
TGTGCCAGCTCACCCGATCGACAGGGGGGTTCGGATACGCAGTATTTT
CASSPDRQGGSDTQYF
>once|TRBJ2-7|NA|TRBV30
TGTGCCTGGAGTGTAGGGGGGGCGCGGCCCTACGAGCAGTACTTC
CAWSVGGARPYEQYF
>NA|TRBJ2-7|NA|TRBV7-9
TGTGCCAGCAGCTTATGGGCCAGTGGGCAGTACTTC
CASSLWASGQYF
>NA|TRBJ2-2|NA|TRBV12-5
TGTGCTAGTGGCCCGACCCGGGACACCGTACTCACCGGGGAGCTGTTTTTT
CASGPTRDTVLTGELFF
>NA|TRBJ2-1|TRBD2|TRBV9
TGTGCCAGCAGCGTAGCTGCACTAGCGCCCCACAATGAGCAGTTCTTC
CASSVAALAPHNEQFF
>NA|TRBJ1-2|NA|TRBV10-3
TGTGCCATCACTAAGGCCCAAGGAGATGGCTACACCTTC
CAITKAQGDGYTF
>NA|TRBJ2-7|NA|TRBV10-2
TGCGCCAGCAGTAGTAGCGGCTACGAGCAGTACTTC
CASSSSGYEQYF
>NA|TRBJ2-3|NA|TRBV3-1/TRBV3-2
TGTGCCAGCAGCCAAGATGAGGAGGCCAACACCCCGTATTTT
CASSQDEEANTPYF
>NA|TRBJ2-7|TRBD1|TRBV5-1
TGCGCCAGCAGCTCACAGGGGTACGAGCAGTACTTC
CASSSQGYEQYF
>NA|TRBJ2-4|TRBD1|TRBV24-1
TGTGCCACCAGTGATTCCGGCAGGGGGAAAAACATTCAGTACTTC
CATSDSGRGKNIQYF
>NA|TRBJ1-5|NA|TRBV18
TGTGCCAGCTCACGGGGCCCTAGCAATCAGCCCCAGCATTTT
CASSRGPSNQPQHF
>NA|TRBJ1-2|NA|TRBV24-1
TGTGCCACCAGTGACGGGAACTATGGCTACACCTTC
CATSDGNYGYTF
>NA|TRBJ1-2|TRBD1|TRBV18
TGTGCCAGCTCACCACCGGGACAGGGGAAAAGTTTTGGCTACACCTTC
CASSPPGQGKSFGYTF
>NA|TRBJ1-6|NA|TRBV5-5
TGTGCCAGCAGCTCCCTAAACCTGAATTCACCCCTCCACTTT
CASSSLNLNSPLHF
>NA|TRBJ1-1|NA|TRBV6-5
TGTGCCAGTGGAGGACAGTGGACTGAAGCTTTCTTT
CASGGQWTEAFF
>NA|TRBJ1-2|NA|TRBV19
TGTGCCAGTAGTCCCCTCTCCGACAACCTTTATACCCATGGCTACACCTTC
CASSPLSDNLYTHGYTF
>NA|TRBJ1-5|NA|TRBV19
TGTGCCAGTAGTGCACCGGGACATCATAGCAATCAGCCCCAGCATTTT
CASSAPGHHSNQPQHF
>once|TRBJ2-1|TRBD2|TRBV30
TGTGCCTGGTTGAACCCAGGACTAGCGTATAATGAGCAGTTCTTC
CAWLNPGLAYNEQFF
>NA|TRBJ2-1|NA|TRBV4-2
TGTGCCAGCAGCCAATCCGGGGGTGGAGTGGATGAGCAGTTCTTC
CASSQSGGGVDEQFF
>NA|TRBJ2-3|NA|TRBV20-1
TGCAGTGCTAGTGGCGCCACAGATACGCAGTATTTT
CSASGATDTQYF
>NA|TRBJ2-7|NA|TRBV28
TGTGCCAGCAGTTTATCCGGGGGACTGGTGTACGAGCAGTACTTC
CASSLSGGLVYEQYF
>once|TRBJ2-6|NA|TRBV18
TGTGCCAGCTCACCATCGACAGGCCTGCTCTCTGGGGCCAACGTCCTGACTTTC
CASSPSTGLLSGANVLTF
>NA|TRBJ1-1|NA|TRBV7-2
TGTGCCAGCACCCAGACCCGACAGGTGAACACTGAAGCTTTCTTT
CASTQTRQVNTEAFF
>NA|TRBJ2-2|TRBD1|TRBV18
TGTGCCAGCTCTCCCCGGCAGGGGGCGGACACCGGGGAGCTGTTTTTT
CASSPRQGADTGELFF
>few|TRBJ2-7|NA|TRBV7-2
TGTGCCAGCAGCCTTAGCATCTACGAGCAGTACTTC
CASSLSIYEQYF
>NA|TRBJ1-1|NA|TRBV5-4
TGTGCCAGCAGCAAAAGGGAGACTTTGAACACTGAAGCTTTCTTT
CASSKRETLNTEAFF
>NA|TRBJ1-5|TRBD1|TRBV29-1
TGCAGCGTTCGGACAGGGAAGGATCAGCCCCAGCATTTT
CSVRTGKDQPQHF
>NA|TRBJ1-2|TRBD1|TRBV11-2
TGTGCCAGCAGCGCCGACAGGGATTATGGCTACACCTTC
CASSADRDYGYTF
>once|TRBJ2-5|TRBD1|TRBV5-4
TGTGCCAGCAGCCTCGGACAGGGAGAGACCCAGTACTTC
CASSLGQGETQYF
>NA|TRBJ2-7|TRBD1|TRBV10-2
TGCGCCAGCAGCCTCGACAGGGCGCAAGAGCAGTACTTC
CASSLDRAQEQYF